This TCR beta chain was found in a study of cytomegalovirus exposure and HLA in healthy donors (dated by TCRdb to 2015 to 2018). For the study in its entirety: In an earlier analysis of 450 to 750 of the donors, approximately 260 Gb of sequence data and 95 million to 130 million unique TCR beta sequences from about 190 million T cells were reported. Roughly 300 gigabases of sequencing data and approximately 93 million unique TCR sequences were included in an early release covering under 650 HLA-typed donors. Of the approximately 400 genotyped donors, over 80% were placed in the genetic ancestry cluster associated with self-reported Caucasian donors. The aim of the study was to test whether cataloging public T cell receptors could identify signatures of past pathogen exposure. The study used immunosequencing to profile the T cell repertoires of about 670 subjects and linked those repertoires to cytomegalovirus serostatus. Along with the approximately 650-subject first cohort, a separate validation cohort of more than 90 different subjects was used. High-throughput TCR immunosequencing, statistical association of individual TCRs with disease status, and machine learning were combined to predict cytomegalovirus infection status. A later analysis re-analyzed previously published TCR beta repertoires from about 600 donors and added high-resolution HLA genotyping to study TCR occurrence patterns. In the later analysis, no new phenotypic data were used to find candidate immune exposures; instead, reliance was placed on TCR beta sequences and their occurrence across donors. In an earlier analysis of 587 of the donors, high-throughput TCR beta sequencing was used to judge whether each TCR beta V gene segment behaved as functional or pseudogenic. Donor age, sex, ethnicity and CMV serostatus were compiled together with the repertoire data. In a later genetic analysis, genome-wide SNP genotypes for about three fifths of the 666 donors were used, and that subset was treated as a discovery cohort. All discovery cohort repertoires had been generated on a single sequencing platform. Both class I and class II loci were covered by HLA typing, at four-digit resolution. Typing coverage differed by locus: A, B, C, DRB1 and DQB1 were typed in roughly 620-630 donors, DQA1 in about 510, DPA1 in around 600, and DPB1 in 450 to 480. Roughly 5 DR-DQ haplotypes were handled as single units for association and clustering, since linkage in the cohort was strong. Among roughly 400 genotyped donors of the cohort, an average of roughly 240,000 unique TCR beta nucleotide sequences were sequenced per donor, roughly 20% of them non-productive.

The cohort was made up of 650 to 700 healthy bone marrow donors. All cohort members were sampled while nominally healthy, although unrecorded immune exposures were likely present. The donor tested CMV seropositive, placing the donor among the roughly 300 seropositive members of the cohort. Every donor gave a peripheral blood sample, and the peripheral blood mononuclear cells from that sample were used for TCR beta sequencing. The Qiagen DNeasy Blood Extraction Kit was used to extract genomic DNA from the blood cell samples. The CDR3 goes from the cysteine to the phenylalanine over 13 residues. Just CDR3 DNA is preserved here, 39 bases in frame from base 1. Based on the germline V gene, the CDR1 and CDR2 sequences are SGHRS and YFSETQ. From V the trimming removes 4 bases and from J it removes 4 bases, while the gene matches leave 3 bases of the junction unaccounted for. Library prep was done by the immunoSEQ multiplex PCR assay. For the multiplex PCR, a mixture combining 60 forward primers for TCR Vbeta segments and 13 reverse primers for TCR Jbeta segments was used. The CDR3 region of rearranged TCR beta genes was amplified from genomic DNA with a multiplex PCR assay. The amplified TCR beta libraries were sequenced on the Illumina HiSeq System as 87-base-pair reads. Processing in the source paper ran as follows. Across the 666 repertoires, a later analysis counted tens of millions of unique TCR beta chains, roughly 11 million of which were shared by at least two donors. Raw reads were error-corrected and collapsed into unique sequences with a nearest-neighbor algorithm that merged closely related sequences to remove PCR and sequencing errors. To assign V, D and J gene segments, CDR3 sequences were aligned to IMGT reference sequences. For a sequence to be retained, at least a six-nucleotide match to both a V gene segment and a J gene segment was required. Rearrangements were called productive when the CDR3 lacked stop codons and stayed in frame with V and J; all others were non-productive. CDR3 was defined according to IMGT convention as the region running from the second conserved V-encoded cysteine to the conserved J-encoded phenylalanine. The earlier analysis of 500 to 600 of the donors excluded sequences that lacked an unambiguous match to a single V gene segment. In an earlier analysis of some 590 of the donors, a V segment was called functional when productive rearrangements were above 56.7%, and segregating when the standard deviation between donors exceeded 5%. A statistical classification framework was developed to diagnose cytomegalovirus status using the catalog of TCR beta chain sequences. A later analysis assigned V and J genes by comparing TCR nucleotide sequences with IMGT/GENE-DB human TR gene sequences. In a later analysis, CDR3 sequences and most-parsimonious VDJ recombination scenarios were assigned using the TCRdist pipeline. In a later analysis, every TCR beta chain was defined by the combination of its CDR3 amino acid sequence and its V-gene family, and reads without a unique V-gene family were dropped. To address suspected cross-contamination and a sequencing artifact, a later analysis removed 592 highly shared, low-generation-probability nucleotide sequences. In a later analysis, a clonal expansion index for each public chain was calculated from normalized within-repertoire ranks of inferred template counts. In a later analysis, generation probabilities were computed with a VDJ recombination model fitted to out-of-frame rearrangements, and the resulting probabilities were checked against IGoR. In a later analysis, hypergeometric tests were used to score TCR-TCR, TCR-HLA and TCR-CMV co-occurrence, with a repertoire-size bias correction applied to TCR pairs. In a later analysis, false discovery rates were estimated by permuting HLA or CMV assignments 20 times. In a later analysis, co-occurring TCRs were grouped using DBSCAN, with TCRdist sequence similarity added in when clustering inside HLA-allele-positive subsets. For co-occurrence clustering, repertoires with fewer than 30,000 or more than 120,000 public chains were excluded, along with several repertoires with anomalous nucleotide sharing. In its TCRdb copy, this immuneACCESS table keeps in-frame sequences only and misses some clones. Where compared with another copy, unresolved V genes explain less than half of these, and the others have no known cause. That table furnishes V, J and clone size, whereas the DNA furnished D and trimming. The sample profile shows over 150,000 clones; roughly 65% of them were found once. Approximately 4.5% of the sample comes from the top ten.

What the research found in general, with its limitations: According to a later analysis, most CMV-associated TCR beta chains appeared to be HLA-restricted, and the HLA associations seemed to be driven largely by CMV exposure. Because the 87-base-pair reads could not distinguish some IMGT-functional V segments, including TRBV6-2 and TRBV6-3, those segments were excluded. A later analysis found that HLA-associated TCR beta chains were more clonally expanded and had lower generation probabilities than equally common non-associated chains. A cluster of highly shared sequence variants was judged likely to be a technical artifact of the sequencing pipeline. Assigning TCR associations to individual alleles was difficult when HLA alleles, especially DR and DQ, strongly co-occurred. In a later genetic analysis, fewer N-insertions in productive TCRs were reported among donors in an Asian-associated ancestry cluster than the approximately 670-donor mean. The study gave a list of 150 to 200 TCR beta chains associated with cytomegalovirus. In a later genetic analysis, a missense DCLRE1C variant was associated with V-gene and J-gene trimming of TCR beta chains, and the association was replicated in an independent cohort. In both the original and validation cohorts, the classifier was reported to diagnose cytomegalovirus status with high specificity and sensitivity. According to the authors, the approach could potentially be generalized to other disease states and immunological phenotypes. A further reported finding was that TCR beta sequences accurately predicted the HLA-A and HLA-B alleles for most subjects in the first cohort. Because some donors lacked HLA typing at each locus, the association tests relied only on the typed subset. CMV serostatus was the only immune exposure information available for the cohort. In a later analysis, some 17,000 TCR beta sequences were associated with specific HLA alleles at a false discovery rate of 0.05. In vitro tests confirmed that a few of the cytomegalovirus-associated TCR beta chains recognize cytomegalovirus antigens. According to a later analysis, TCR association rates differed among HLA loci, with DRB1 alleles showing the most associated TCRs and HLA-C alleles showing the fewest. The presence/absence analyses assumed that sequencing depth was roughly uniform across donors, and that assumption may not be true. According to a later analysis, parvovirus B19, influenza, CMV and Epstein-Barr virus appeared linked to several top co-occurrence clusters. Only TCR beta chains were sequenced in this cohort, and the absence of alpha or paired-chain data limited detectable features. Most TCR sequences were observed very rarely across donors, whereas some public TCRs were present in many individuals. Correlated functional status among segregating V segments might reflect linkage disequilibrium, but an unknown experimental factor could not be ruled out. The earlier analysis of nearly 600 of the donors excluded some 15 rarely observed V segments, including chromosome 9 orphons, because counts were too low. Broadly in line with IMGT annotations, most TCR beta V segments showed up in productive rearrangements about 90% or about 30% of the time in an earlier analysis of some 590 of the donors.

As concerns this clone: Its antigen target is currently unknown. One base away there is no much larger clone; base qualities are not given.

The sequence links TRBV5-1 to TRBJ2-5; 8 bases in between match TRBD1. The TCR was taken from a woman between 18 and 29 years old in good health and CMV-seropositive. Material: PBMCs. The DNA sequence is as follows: TGCGCCAGCAGCGCGGACAGGGTAGAGACCCAGTACTTC. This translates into CASSADRVETQYF.